In its sample, the clone carrying this T cell receptor beta chain was seen a few times. The CDR3 is 14 residues long. Unmatched junction bases numbered 3, after V lost 2 bases and J lost 2 bases. Per the germline V gene, CDR1 is SGHRS and CDR2 is YFSETQ. Authors' analysis steps: Reference gene primer amplification gave nucleated cell count estimates. The protocol was immunoSEQ multiplex PCR, while the TCRdb copy is restricted to in-frame clones and leaves out a portion. V, J and clone size were drawn from that table, and D and trimming were deduced from the DNA. The sample lists 190,000 or so clones; 75% to 90% were seen once. This sample is part of a study of blood T cell repertoires in COVID-19. The wider study: Italy, Spain and the United States were the sources of the convalescent and acute COVID-19 samples. In each case, the material was cDNA or gDNA derived from T cells, B-cell-depleted T cells, or PBMCs.

The J gene is TRBJ2-7, the V gene TRBV5-1; 8 positions agree with TRBD2. Specimen: peripheral blood. The sequence was collected from a man in his forties with acute or convalescent COVID-19. CDR3: CASSFSGDAYEQYF. CDR3 DNA: TGCGCCAGCAGCTTTAGCGGGGATGCCTACGAGCAGTACTTC.